The source of this TCR beta chain is a study of T-cell memory formation after mild COVID-19. Study-wide findings and caveats: Pre-infection memory carried some responding clones, suggesting that cross-reactive memory joined. Contracting clones from day 15 to 85 showed balanced CD4/CD8; later expanders favored CD4+. Clones which contracted sat mainly in CM and EM if CD4+, and in EMRA if CD8+.

The CDR3 contains 14 residues. Germline V gene lookup returns CDR1 LNHNV and CDR2 YYDKDF (reference sequence). J gave up 4 bases and V 1 base, and 2 bases lay outside the gene matches. This clonotype was counted at least ten times. The antigen remains unidentified. 5'RACE primed from the constant segment yielded TCR alpha and TCR beta cDNA libraries bearing sample barcodes and UMIs. One entry per CDR3 protein results from TCRdb running MiXCR on the 5' RACE reads. In the table there are about 240,000 distinct CDR3 sequences, 8% to 10% of which are singletons. The genes are TRBV15 and TRBJ2-5, with 8 bases that match TRBD1. This sequence originates from a man aged 18 to 35 who had mild COVID-19 (a few samples of this study predate the infection). Cell type and time point are not known. The specimen was PBMCs or a T cell subset sorted from them (not recorded which). This CDR3 reads CATSRGGQGETQYF. The CDR3 region has the DNA TGTGCCACCAGCAGAGGAGGACAGGGAGAGACCCAGTACTTC.